This TCR beta chain was obtained from a study of control samples from healthy donors and cancer patients. V lost 1 base and J 5 bases, leaving 12 bases between the germline ends. CDR1 SGHTA and CDR2 FQGNSA come from the germline V gene. There are 14 residues in the CDR3. Some clones are missing from TCRdb's copy, which holds only in-frame ones; the method was immunoSEQ multiplex PCR. The sample has over 8,000 clones, approximately 91% seen once; the top ten hold about a fifth. The origin of this receptor is a man between 60 and 75 years old with colorectal cancer. The sequenced material came from PBMCs. The chain carries TRBV7-2 and TRBJ2-7; possible D gene TRBD2, 6 bases. CDR3 sequence (DNA): TGTGCCAGCAGCTTAGTGGCTAGCGTCCACGAGCAGTACTTC. Translation gives CASSLVASVHEQYF.